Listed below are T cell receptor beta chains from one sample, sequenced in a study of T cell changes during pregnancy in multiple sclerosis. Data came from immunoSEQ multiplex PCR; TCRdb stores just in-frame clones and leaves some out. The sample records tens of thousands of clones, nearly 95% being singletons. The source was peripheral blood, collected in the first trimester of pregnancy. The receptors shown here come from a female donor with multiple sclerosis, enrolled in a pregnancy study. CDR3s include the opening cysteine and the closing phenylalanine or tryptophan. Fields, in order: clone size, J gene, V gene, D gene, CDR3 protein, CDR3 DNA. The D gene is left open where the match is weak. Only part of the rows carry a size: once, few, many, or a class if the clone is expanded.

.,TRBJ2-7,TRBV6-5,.,CATHEQIFSYEQYF,TGTGCCACCCACGAACAGATCTTTTCCTACGAGCAGTACTTC
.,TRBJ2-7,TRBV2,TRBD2,CASRDSGLAGGVYEQYF,TGTGCCAGCAGGGACTCCGGACTAGCGGGTGGGGTCTACGAGCAGTACTTC
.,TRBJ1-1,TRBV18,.,CASSPEAYNTEAFF,TGTGCCAGCTCACCAGAAGCGTACAACACTGAAGCTTTCTTT
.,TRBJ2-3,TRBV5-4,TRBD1,CASTSRGRDTQYF,TGTGCCAGCACCTCCAGGGGGCGCGATACGCAGTATTTT
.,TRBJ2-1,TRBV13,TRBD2,CASSRERGSSYNEQFF,TGTGCCAGCAGTCGGGAGCGGGGGAGCTCCTACAATGAGCAGTTCTTC
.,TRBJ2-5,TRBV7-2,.,CASSLVVQWAQETQYF,TGTGCCAGCAGCTTAGTGGTGCAGTGGGCCCAAGAGACCCAGTACTTC
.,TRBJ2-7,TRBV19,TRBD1,CASSPRDRGPLEQYF,TGTGCCAGTAGTCCCCGGGACAGGGGGCCCCTGGAGCAGTACTTC
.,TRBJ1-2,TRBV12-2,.,CASRQRAAERGYLIYYGYTF,TGTGCAAGTCGCCAAAGGGCGGCAGAAAGGGGCTATCTTATATATTATGGCTACACCTTC
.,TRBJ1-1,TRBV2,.,CASGGNTEAFF,TGTGCCAGCGGCGGCAACACTGAAGCTTTCTTT
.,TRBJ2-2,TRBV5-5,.,CASSLERGPNTGELFF,TGTGCCAGCAGCTTGGAAAGAGGTCCGAACACCGGGGAGCTGTTTTTT
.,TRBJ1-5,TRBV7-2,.,CASSLDLTRGQHF,TGTGCCAGCAGCTTAGATCTTACCCGGGGCCAGCATTTT
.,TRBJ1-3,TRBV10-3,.,CAISDSSGNTIYF,TGTGCCATCAGTGACAGCTCTGGAAACACCATATATTTT
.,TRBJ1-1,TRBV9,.,CASSVDPTGTGRTFF,TGTGCCAGCAGCGTGGACCCCACGGGGACGGGGAGGACTTTCTTT
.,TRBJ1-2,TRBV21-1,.,CASGTGGSINYGYTF,TGTGCCAGTGGGACAGGGGGATCTATAAACTATGGCTACACCTTC
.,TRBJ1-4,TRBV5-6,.,CASSKAGKIEEKLFF,TGTGCCAGCAGTAAAGCAGGGAAAATAGAGGAAAAACTGTTTTTT
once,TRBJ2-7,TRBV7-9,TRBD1,CASSRQGTAHEQYF,TGTGCCAGCAGTCGACAGGGGACGGCCCACGAGCAGTACTTC
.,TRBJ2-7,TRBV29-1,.,CSVGSGSTYEQYF,TGCAGCGTTGGGTCCGGGTCGACCTACGAGCAGTACTTC
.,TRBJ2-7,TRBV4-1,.,CASSQTSARGYEQYF,TGCGCCAGCAGCCAAACATCGGCTCGGGGCTACGAGCAGTACTTC
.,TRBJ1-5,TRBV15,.,CATSRASTRGDQPQHF,TGTGCCACCAGCAGAGCTTCGACTCGCGGGGATCAGCCCCAGCATTTT
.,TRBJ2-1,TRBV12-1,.,CASSFEVNGLSYNEQFF,TGTGCCAGCAGCTTTGAGGTGAATGGACTTTCCTACAATGAGCAGTTCTTC
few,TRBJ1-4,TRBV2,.,CASSTERGRNEKLFF,TGTGCCAGCAGTACCGAGCGGGGCCGTAATGAAAAACTGTTTTTT
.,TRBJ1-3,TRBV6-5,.,CASSSTGSSGNTIYF,TGTGCCAGCAGTTCGACAGGTAGCTCTGGAAACACCATATATTTT
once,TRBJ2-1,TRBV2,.,CASSGVTRGHRRDNEQFF,TGTGCCAGCAGTGGGGTGACGCGCGGACATAGGAGGGACAATGAGCAGTTCTTC
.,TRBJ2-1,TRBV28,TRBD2,CASVSGGQNNEQFF,TGTGCCAGCGTTAGCGGGGGGCAAAACAATGAGCAGTTCTTC
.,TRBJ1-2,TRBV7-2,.,CASSLAGPYGYTF,TGTGCCAGCAGCTTAGCGGGGCCCTATGGCTACACCTTC
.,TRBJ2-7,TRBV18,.,CASSRDRGYEQYF,TGTGCCAGCTCGCGGGACAGAGGCTACGAGCAGTACTTC
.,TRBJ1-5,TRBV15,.,CATSREQGNSNQPQHF,TGTGCCACCAGCAGGGAACAGGGCAATAGCAATCAGCCCCAGCATTTT
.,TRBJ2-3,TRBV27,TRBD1,CASRPGQPNTDTQYF,TGTGCCAGCAGACCGGGACAGCCTAACACAGATACGCAGTATTTT
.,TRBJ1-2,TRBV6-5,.,CASSLSLGPAFGYTF,TGTGCCAGCAGCCTTTCTCTTGGGCCCGCGTTTGGCTACACCTTC
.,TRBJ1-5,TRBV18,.,CASSPQHVQANQPQHF,TGTGCCAGCTCACCACAGCACGTGCAGGCCAATCAGCCCCAGCATTTT
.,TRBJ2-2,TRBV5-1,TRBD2,CASSLAGKDTGELFF,TGCGCCAGCAGCTTAGCGGGGAAAGACACCGGGGAGCTGTTTTTT
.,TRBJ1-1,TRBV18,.,CASSPRLETEAFF,TGTGCCAGCTCACCTAGGTTGGAGACTGAAGCTTTCTTT
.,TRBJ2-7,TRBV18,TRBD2,CASSLLLAGDEQYF,TGTGCCAGCTCACTCTTACTAGCGGGGGACGAGCAGTACTTC
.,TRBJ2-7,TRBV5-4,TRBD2,CASSFRGGYEQYF,TGTGCCAGCAGCTTTCGGGGGGGCTACGAGCAGTACTTC
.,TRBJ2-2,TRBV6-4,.,CASSQAPRTGELFF,TGTGCCAGCAGTCAAGCTCCGCGCACCGGGGAGCTGTTTTTT
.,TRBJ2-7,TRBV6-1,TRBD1,CASSPRTGSYEQYF,TGTGCCAGCAGTCCTCGGACAGGTTCCTACGAGCAGTACTTC
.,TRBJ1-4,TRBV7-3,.,CASSLTGGLGEKLFF,TGTGCCAGCAGCTTAACCGGGGGTTTAGGAGAAAAACTGTTTTTT
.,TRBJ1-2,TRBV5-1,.,CASSLSTGPASGYTF,TGCGCCAGCAGCCTCTCCACAGGGCCCGCTTCTGGCTACACCTTC
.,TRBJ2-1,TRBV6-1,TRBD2,CASSARGGATYNEQFF,TGTGCCAGCAGTGCCCGCGGGGGGGCAACCTACAATGAGCAGTTCTTC
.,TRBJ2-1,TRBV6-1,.,CASSARAPGVHPEQFF,TGTGCCAGCAGTGCCCGGGCTCCCGGGGTCCACCCCGAGCAGTTCTTC
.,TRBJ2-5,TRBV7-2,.,CASSLGRWGEETQYF,TGTGCCAGCAGCTTAGGTCGGTGGGGGGAAGAGACCCAGTACTTC
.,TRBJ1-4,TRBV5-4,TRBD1,CASSPTGTNEKLFF,TGTGCCAGCAGCCCGACAGGGACTAATGAAAAACTGTTTTTT
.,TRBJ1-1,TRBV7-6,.,CASSRQTEMNTEAFF,TGTGCCAGCAGCCGCCAGACAGAAATGAACACTGAAGCTTTCTTT
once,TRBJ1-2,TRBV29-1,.,CSVMGEGGAYGYTF,TGCAGCGTTATGGGGGAGGGGGGGGCCTATGGCTACACCTTC
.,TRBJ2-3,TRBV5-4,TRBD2,CASGLAGLDTQYF,TGTGCCAGCGGACTAGCGGGGCTAGATACGCAGTATTTT
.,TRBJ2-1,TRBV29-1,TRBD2,CSARGGGQAYNEQFF,TGCAGCGCTCGTGGCGGGGGTCAAGCCTACAATGAGCAGTTCTTC
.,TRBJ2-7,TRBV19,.,CATKRGYEQYF,TGTGCCACCAAGAGAGGGTACGAGCAGTACTTC
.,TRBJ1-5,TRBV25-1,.,CASSVASGGAYNQPQHF,TGTGCCAGCAGTGTCGCCTCGGGGGGAGCCTATAATCAGCCCCAGCATTTT
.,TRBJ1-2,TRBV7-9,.,CASSSPEGRHYGYTF,TGTGCCAGCAGCTCTCCGGAAGGGAGGCACTATGGCTACACCTTC